This section outlines one TCR beta chain sequence together with its context. Its antigen remains unidentified. Sorted T cells were CFSE-labeled and cultured approximately five days with allogeneic regulatory or mature dendritic cells at 1:10. FACS sorted CD4+ or CD8+ T cells into CD45RA+ naive and CD45RO+ memory. Germline-derived CDR1 and CDR2 are SGDLS and YYNGEE. V dropped 0 bases and J dropped 6; count of bases not matched to a gene: 11. The CDR3 length is 17 residues. TCRdb keeps only in-frame clones here, not all; method: immunoSEQ multiplex PCR. The data show some 12,000 clones, 79% seen once. This specimen comes from a study of regulatory dendritic cells for organ transplantation. Study-level background: Regulatory dendritic cells came from monocytes given vitamin D3 and IL-10.

Study conclusions and caveats: Memory CD8+ T cells were the most oligoclonal; naive cells were highly diverse. The authors noted considerable between-person heterogeneity in alloreactive memory CD8+ cells.

This TCR derives from a human donor in good health. The chain joins TRBV9 to TRBJ2-3; TRBD1 matches 9 bases. The sequenced material came from naive CD8+ T cells from blood cultured with regulatory dendritic cells. The subset denotes: CD45RA+ naive T cells. CDR3 bases: TGTGCCAGCAGCGTAGACCCGGGACAGGGTTTGTCGGATACGCAGTATTTT. Encoded protein: CASSVDPGQGLSDTQYF.